This TCR beta chain was captured in a study of CD8 T cells in Susac syndrome. On the study more broadly: Patients with Susac syndrome had blood drawn and were at that point therapy-naive, on corticosteroids, or on intravenous immunoglobulin alone. Study conclusions and caveats: Susac-specific public clones in total CD8+ repertoires numbered some 16; in CD8+ TEMRA repertoires, they numbered about 5.

Reverse transcription of about 0.5 to 1 ug RNA used random hexamers. TCRdb reprocessed the immunoSEQ multiplex PCR reads via MiXCR and lists one record per CDR3 protein. The sample shows about 120,000 distinct CDR3 sequences, 85% to 95% of them seen only once. The CDR3 is 15 amino acids. Trimming took 5 bases from V and 6 from J; bases not matched to a gene: 4. Per germline, CDR1 MNHEY and CDR2 SMNVEV (reference sequence). A word on this clonotype: Its specificity is unknown.

The rearrangement joins TRBV27 to TRBJ1-6; 10 nucleotides agree with TRBD1. This TCR was recovered from a human donor with Susac syndrome. Specimen: CD8+ T cells from PBMCs. The CDR3 DNA follows: TGTGCCAGCAGTACAGGACAGGGGGTTAATTCACCCCTCCACTTT. Encoded protein: CASSTGQGVNSPLHF.